This entry lists 20 T cell receptor beta chains sequenced from one sample in a study of liver allograft versus peripheral blood T cells. Study background: Hepatic allograft T cell receptor repertoires were evaluated relative to those present in recipients' peripheral blood.

From the reads, TCRdb called clonotypes with MiXCR, one entry per CDR3 protein. The table records around 1,000 distinct CDR3 sequences, about 15% of them present only once. Receptors were obtained from a human patient who had a liver transplant. Some of the T cells might come from the graft donor.

By share of the sample, this clonotype is medium-sized (0.01 to 0.1%). J is TRBJ2-2 and V is TRBV14, with D maybe TRBD2 (5 bases). This CDR3 comprises 16 residues. The germline V gene encodes CDR1 SGHDN and CDR2 FVKESK. Trimming shortened V by 5 bases and J by 1 base, and 14 bases separated the two germline ends. The CDR3 bases are TGTGCCAGCAGCGATGTGGACTCCTTGAACACCGGGGAGCTGTTTTTT. Residues: CASSDVDSLNTGELFF.

This clonotype is labeled medium-sized. This sequence joins TRBV12-3 or TRBV12-4 and TRBJ1-5; 8 positions match TRBD1. The CDR3 covers 14 residues. Trimming removed 4 bases from V and 8 bases from J; junction bases left unmatched: 7. The CDR3 sequence: CASSSNRGWEPQHF. DNA of the CDR3: TGTGCCAGCAGTTCGAACAGGGGGTGGGAGCCCCAGCATTTT.

The chain couples TRBV6-2 or TRBV6-3 to TRBJ2-2; D is unresolved. The germline V gene has CDR1 MNHEY and CDR2 SVGEGT. V was shortened by 6 bases and J by 5 bases, with 7 bases between the two germline ends. This CDR3 region has 12 residues. CDR3: CASRGHTGELFF. CDR3 DNA: TGTGCCAGCAGGGGTCATACCGGGGAGCTGTTTTTT.

The V and J genes are TRBV5-1 and TRBJ2-7; the D is unclear. Per the germline V gene, CDR1 is SGHRS and CDR2 is YFSETQ. The CDR3 length is 14 residues. The V end was cut by 0 bases, the J end by 0 bases, with 7 bases between. CDR3 in amino acids: CASSLVPGSYEQYF. The CDR3 DNA sequence: TGCGCCAGCAGCTTGGTGCCGGGCTCCTACGAGCAGTACTTC. The full variable domain, in which reference TRBV5-1 and TRBJ2-7 provide the parts outside the CDR3, is KAGVTQTPRYLIKTRGQQVTLSCSPISGHRSVSWYQQTPGQGLQFLFEYFSETQRNKGNFPGRFSGRQFSNSRSEMNVSTLELGDSALYLCASSLVPGSYEQYFGPGTRLTVT.

This clonotype is labeled large (0.1 to 1%). V gene TRBV7-2 combines with J gene TRBJ2-1; 13 bases are a match to TRBD2. The CDR3 has 21 residues. V trimming: 5 bases; J trimming: 0 bases; junction bases outside the gene matches: 16. Germline V gene lookup returns CDR1 SGHTA and CDR2 FQGNSA. In nucleotides, the CDR3 is TGTGCCAGCAGCAGGGGGTATCGGGGACTAGCGGGGACTTACTCCTACAATGAGCAGTTCTTC. Translating it yields CASSRGYRGLAGTYSYNEQFF.

This clonotype is classed as large. This rearrangement joins TRBV19 to TRBJ2-1; possible D gene TRBD1, 5 bases. The V end was cut by 5 bases, the J end by 9 bases, with 26 bases between. CDR1 is LNHDA, CDR2 SQIVND, per germline (reference sequence). The CDR3 consists of 17 residues. In nucleotides, the CDR3 is TGTGCCAGTAGTGGACATCTAGGCCGCTTGGCAACTGGTGAGCAGTTCTTC. This codes for CASSGHLGRLATGEQFF.

By share of the sample, this clonotype is medium-sized. The CDR3 DNA reads as TGTGCCAGCAGCTTGTTGGGGGTGGGGGCCTACGAGCAGTACTTC. It encodes CASSLLGVGAYEQYF. The V call is TRBV5-6, the J call TRBJ2-7, with D perhaps given as TRBD1 or TRBD2 (5 bases each). The germline gives CDR1 SGHDT, CDR2 YYEEEE. Trimming cost V 1 base and J 2 bases, with 13 bases left between them. The CDR3 extends over 15 amino acids.

By its share, this clonotype is medium-sized (0.01 to 0.1%). This chain joins TRBV5-6 and TRBJ2-7; a possible D gene is TRBD1 (6 bases). CDR1 is SGHDT and CDR2 is YYEEEE in the germline V gene. V lost 5 bases and J 0 bases, leaving 15 bases between the germline ends. The CDR3 sequence is 15 residues long. Written as DNA, the CDR3 is TGTGCCAGCAGTCACCGGGACATAGTCTCCTACGAGCAGTACTTC. It translates to CASSHRDIVSYEQYF.

Concerning this clonotype itself: Germline and junction disagree at one end, which may indicate a read error. The chain couples TRBV18 to TRBJ1-2, with 10 bases that match TRBD1. The CDR3 is 16 amino acids. Germline V gene sequence: CDR1 KGHSH, CDR2 LQKENI. CDR3 coding DNA: TGTGCCAGCTCACCACGGCGACAGGGGGCTAACTATGGCTACACATTC. This translates into CASSPRRQGANYGYTF. The whole variable domain, remainder taken from reference TRBV18 and TRBJ1-2, is NAGVMQNPRHLVRRRGQEARLRCSPMKGHSHVYWYRQLPEEGLKFMVYLQKENIIDESGMPKERFSAEFPKEGPSILRIQQVVRGDSAAYFCASSPRRQGANYGYTFGSGTRLTVV.

This clonotype is classed as large. This sequence joins TRBV20-1 and TRBJ1-5; D call uncertain. Trimming took off 5 bases at V and 1 base at J, with 12 bases between the two ends. The CDR3 is 14 amino acids. Germline CDR1 DFQATT, CDR2 SNEGSKA (reference sequence). The CDR3 loop reads CSAAGTPSNQPQHF. In DNA, the CDR3 is TGCAGTGCTGCCGGCACTCCGAGCAATCAGCCCCAGCATTTT.

This sequence joins TRBV5-1 and TRBJ1-6; possibly TRBD1 for D (5 bases). This CDR3 comprises 16 residues. The germline CDR1 and CDR2 sequences are SGHRS and YFSETQ. Trimming took off 4 bases at V and 0 bases at J, with 11 bases between the two ends. This chain's CDR3 is CASSREGSSYNSPLHF. The CDR3 DNA reads as TGCGCCAGCAGCCGGGAGGGGAGCTCCTATAATTCACCCCTCCACTTT.

By sample share, this clonotype is medium-sized. V is TRBV12-5 and J is TRBJ1-2; D is unclear. V was pared by 2 bases and J by 6 bases, with 10 bases between. CDR1 and CDR2 from the germline V gene are LGHNT and FRNRAP. The CDR3 has 13 residues. The CDR3 sequence is CASGLPELDGYTF. The CDR3 bases are TGTGCTAGTGGTTTGCCAGAGTTGGATGGCTACACCTTC.

In its sample, this clonotype is medium-sized. This chain uses TRBV12-3 or TRBV12-4 with TRBJ2-5; D is uncertain. The CDR3 runs 13 residues. The V and J ends lost 3 bases and 5 bases respectively, with 10 bases between them. For the CDR3, the DNA is TGTGCCAGCAGTTTCTCGGAGAGGGAGACCCAGTACTTC. This encodes CASSFSERETQYF.

This sequence joins TRBV6-1 and TRBJ2-7; 8 positions agree with TRBD1. Trimming took 6 bases from V and 5 from J; bases not matched to a gene: 12. The CDR3 extends over 15 amino acids. CDR1 and CDR2 from the germline V gene are MNHNS and SASEGT. CDR3 bases: TGTGCCAGCAGCGACACCGGACAGGGAAAAAACGAGCAGTACTTC. Translation: CASSDTGQGKNEQYF.

This clonotype is large (0.1 to 1%) within its sample. The CDR3: CASSPSSGREREQYF. DNA of the CDR3: TGTGCCAGCTCACCATCCAGCGGGAGGGAAAGGGAGCAGTACTTC. The gene calls are TRBV18 and TRBJ2-7; 10 nucleotides agree with TRBD2. CDR3 length: 15 residues. V was pared by 2 bases and J by 7 bases, with 8 bases of the junction left unmatched. Looked up from germline, CDR1 is KGHSH and CDR2 is LQKENI.

This clonotype is medium-sized (0.01 to 0.1%) by share. V is TRBV5-5 and J is TRBJ2-3; 8 bases are a match to TRBD1. The CDR3 sequence is 16 residues long. Germline CDR1 and CDR2: SGHKS and YYEKEE (reference sequence). V lost 0 bases to trimming and J lost 2 bases; unmatched junction nucleotides: 5. Written as DNA, the CDR3 is TGTGCCAGCAGCTTGGGGACAGGGTATTACACAGATACGCAGTATTTT. This sequence encodes CASSLGTGYYTDTQYF.

The genes are TRBV20-1 and TRBJ1-1; 8 bases agree with TRBD1. The CDR3 spans 13 residues. V was pared by 5 bases and J by 6 bases, with 8 bases of the junction left unmatched. Germline loops: CDR1 DFQATT, CDR2 SNEGSKA (reference sequence). The CDR3 loop is CSARGQGNAEAFF. The CDR3 nucleotides read TGCAGTGCTCGCGGACAGGGAAACGCTGAAGCTTTCTTT.

This clonotype is deemed medium-sized (0.01 to 0.1%). This chain links TRBV7-9 with TRBJ2-1; either TRBD1 or TRBD2 may supply D (5 bases each). CDR3 length equals 11 residues. Trimming removed 5 bases from V and 9 bases from J, with 8 bases in between. The germline gives CDR1 SEHNR, CDR2 FQNEAQ (reference sequence). CDR3 amino acids: CASSRGVEQFF. Here the CDR3 DNA reads TGTGCCAGCAGCCGAGGGGTTGAGCAGTTCTTC.

This clonotype counts as medium-sized. The rearrangement links TRBV27 to TRBJ1-1; 8 positions match TRBD1. The CDR3 is 16 amino acids. Germline CDR1 reads MNHEY; CDR2 reads SMNVEV (reference sequence). The V and J ends lost 5 bases and 6 bases, in that order; junction bases with no gene match: 14. The CDR3 loop reads CASSVPGGAGRPEAFF. The CDR3 DNA follows: TGTGCCAGCAGTGTCCCAGGGGGCGCGGGTAGGCCTGAAGCTTTCTTT.

This sequence joins TRBV6-5 and TRBJ1-6, with 9 bases identical to TRBD1. Germline CDR1 reads MNHEY; CDR2 reads SVGAGI. Losses at the gene ends were 6 bases for V and 2 bases for J; bases not matched to a gene: 5. The CDR3 spans 16 residues. The CDR3 loop is CASRDRGPPYNSPLHF. The CDR3 coding sequence is TGTGCCAGCAGGGACAGGGGTCCCCCCTATAATTCACCCCTCCACTTT.